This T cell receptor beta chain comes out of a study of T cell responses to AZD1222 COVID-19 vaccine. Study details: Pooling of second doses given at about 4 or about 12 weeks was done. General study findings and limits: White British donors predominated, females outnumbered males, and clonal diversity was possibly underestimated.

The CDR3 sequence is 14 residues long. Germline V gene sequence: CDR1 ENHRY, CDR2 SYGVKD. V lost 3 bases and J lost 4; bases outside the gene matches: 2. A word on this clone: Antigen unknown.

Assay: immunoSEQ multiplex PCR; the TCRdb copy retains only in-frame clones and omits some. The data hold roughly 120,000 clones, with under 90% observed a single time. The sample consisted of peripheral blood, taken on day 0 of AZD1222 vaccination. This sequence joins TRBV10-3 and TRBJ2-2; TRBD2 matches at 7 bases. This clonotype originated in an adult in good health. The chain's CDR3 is CAISDREGTGELFF. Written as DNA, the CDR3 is TGTGCCATCAGTGACAGGGAGGGCACCGGGGAGCTGTTTTTT.